A selection of T cell receptor beta chains follows, all from one sample in a study of T cell responses to AZD1222 COVID-19 vaccine. Profiling relied on immunoSEQ multiplex PCR, and the TCRdb table lists in-frame clones only, not all of them. The data show about 130,000 clones, around 90% seen once. The sequenced sample was peripheral blood, obtained 28 days after the second AZD1222 dose. These receptors came from an adult who received the AZD1222 COVID-19 vaccine. Each CDR3 is given with its conserved first and last residue. Each record gives: J gene, V gene, CDR3 protein.

TRBJ1-5 TRBV27 CASRSTGANQPQHF
TRBJ2-1 TRBV4-1 CASSQPGQGGYNEQFF
TRBJ2-1 TRBV7-7 CASSAGLHSYNEQFF
TRBJ2-5 TRBV19 CASSPVFSGLETQYF
TRBJ2-1 TRBV7-9 CASSRDVYEQFF
TRBJ2-7 TRBV28 CASSYPTFRPYEQYF
TRBJ2-3 TRBV18 CASSPQQDTDTQYF
TRBJ1-4 TRBV19 CASSVRDRVGEKLFF
TRBJ2-4 TRBV18 CASSPRAALAKNIQYF
TRBJ2-7 TRBV5-1 CASSQTSGSPRAEQYF
TRBJ1-3 TRBV15 CATSRDRLTGNTIYF
TRBJ1-5 TRBV7-9 CASSSYPRGNNQPQHF
TRBJ2-3 TRBV27 CASSSRSGRWSTDTQYF